This TCR beta chain emerged from a study of shared clonotypes between healthy human individuals. TCRdb keeps only in-frame clones here, not all; method: immunoSEQ multiplex PCR. The sample records about 800,000 clones, 96% being singletons. Findings of the study overall: Blood was the only sampled material, and tissue repertoires likely differ. Clonotypes not shared had lower generation probabilities than those common to all four donors. How much donors shared clonotypes was expected to be affected by sequencing depth.

It was CD45RO-negative cells, positively selected for CCR7, that made up naive CD8 cells, with terminally differentiated effector memory CD45RA+ cells excluded. Donors comprised only Caucasian adults living in Nashville, Tennessee. Notes on this clone: Its matching antigen is unknown.

Germline trimming cut 5 bases from V and 5 bases from J; bases unmatched to any gene: 5. This CDR3 spans 14 amino acids. Germline-derived CDR1 and CDR2 are SGHVS and FNYEAQ. The sample taken for sequencing was naive CD8+ T cells sorted from blood. The TCR sequence derives from a man aged 25-45 years in good health. The V and J genes are TRBV7-6 and TRBJ1-2, with 10 positions matching TRBD1. This chain's CDR3 is CASSPDRGLYGYTF. DNA of the CDR3: TGTGCCAGCAGCCCAGACAGGGGGCTTTATGGCTACACCTTC.